This T cell receptor beta chain is drawn from a study of T-cell memory formation after mild COVID-19. General observations from the study: Second-wave clones with a day 37 peak had unconfirmed SARS-CoV-2 specificity. Among clones contracting day 15 to 85, CD4/CD8 was balanced, whereas later expanders leaned CD4+.

TCRdb independently ran MiXCR on the 5' RACE reads; one entry per CDR3 protein. The table has more than 110,000 distinct CDR3 sequences, under 30% seen once; the top ten hold about 24%. This CDR3 is built from 14 residues. Germline-derived CDR1 and CDR2 are SQVTM and ANQGSEA. V was clipped by 7 bases and J by 5 bases, with 17 bases between them. In this sample, this clonotype turned up a few times. Its antigen is unknown. The sample consisted of PBMCs or a T cell subset sorted from them (not recorded which). The sequence came from an adult woman who had mild COVID-19 (a few samples of this study predate the infection). Cell type and time point are not known. The chain carries TRBV29-1 and TRBJ2-2; TRBD2 might be the D (5 bases). In DNA, the CDR3 is TGCAGCGCCGAAAGCGGAGTCAGAACCGGGGAGCTGTTTTTT. Encoded protein: CSAESGVRTGELFF.